These T cell receptor beta chains were read from a single sample in a study of T cell changes during pregnancy in multiple sclerosis. Method: immunoSEQ multiplex PCR; TCRdb's copy keeps in-frame clones and lacks some. The sample holds tens of thousands of clones; approximately 92% are singletons and the top ten take about 2.8%. The sample here was peripheral blood, taken in the third trimester of pregnancy. The receptor source for this set is a female donor in good health, enrolled as a control in a pregnancy study. Both conserved end residues are part of each CDR3. Each record gives: D gene, clone size, V gene, J gene, CDR3 protein, CDR3 DNA. The D gene is left open where the match is weak. For some rows the clone size is stated as once, few or many, or as a class when expanded; others skip it.

>NA|NA|TRBV4-2|TRBJ2-5
CASSQDVGSQETQYF
TGTGCCAGCAGCCAAGATGTGGGGAGTCAAGAGACCCAGTACTTC
>NA|NA|TRBV28|TRBJ1-4
CASSPPTNTNEKLFF
TGTGCCAGCAGTCCGCCGACAAACACTAATGAAAAACTGTTTTTT
>NA|NA|TRBV30|TRBJ2-7
CACLKKGVGEQYF
TGTGCCTGTCTAAAAAAGGGGGTGGGCGAGCAGTACTTC
>TRBD1|NA|TRBV10-3|TRBJ2-7
CAILRGYSSYEQYF
TGTGCCATCCTCAGGGGGTATAGCTCCTACGAGCAGTACTTC
>NA|NA|TRBV6-5|TRBJ2-7
CASSYSEEQYF
TGTGCCAGCAGTTACTCCGAGGAGCAGTACTTC
>NA|NA|TRBV5-4|TRBJ1-1
CASSLGRGWDTEAFF
TGTGCCAGCAGCTTGGGCAGGGGCTGGGACACTGAAGCTTTCTTT
>NA|NA|TRBV21-1|TRBJ1-2
CASSILDRIYGYTF
TGTGCCAGCAGCATACTTGACAGGATATATGGCTACACCTTC
>NA|NA|TRBV29-1|TRBJ1-1
CSALPSGTEAFF
TGCAGCGCCCTGCCTAGCGGCACTGAAGCTTTCTTT
>TRBD2|NA|TRBV7-9|TRBJ2-7
CASSPRAGDSYEQYF
TGTGCCAGCAGCCCTCGGGCGGGGGACTCCTACGAGCAGTACTTC
>TRBD2|once|TRBV7-2|TRBJ2-7
CASSLIGGGPLEQYF
TGTGCCAGCAGCTTAATCGGGGGGGGGCCCCTAGAGCAGTACTTC
>TRBD1|few|TRBV6-1|TRBJ2-2
CASSESAGTGGGGELFF
TGTGCCAGCAGTGAATCGGCCGGGACAGGGGGCGGTGGGGAGCTGTTTTTT
>TRBD1|NA|TRBV18|TRBJ1-4
CASSADRAREKLFF
TGTGCCAGCTCAGCAGACAGGGCGCGGGAAAAACTGTTTTTT
>NA|NA|TRBV30|TRBJ2-3
CAGRIASTDTQYF
TGTGCGGGGCGGATTGCTAGCACAGATACGCAGTATTTT
>NA|NA|TRBV6-6|TRBJ2-7
CASSTGLGYEQYF
TGTGCCAGCAGCACCGGACTTGGATACGAGCAGTACTTC
>TRBD1|NA|TRBV14|TRBJ2-5
CASSPGTGGMETQYF
TGTGCCAGCAGCCCCGGGACAGGGGGCATGGAGACCCAGTACTTC
>TRBD1|NA|TRBV6-1|TRBJ2-7
CASSEEGTGSYEQYF
TGTGCCAGCAGTGAAGAGGGGACAGGAAGCTACGAGCAGTACTTC
>NA|NA|TRBV7-8|TRBJ1-6
CASSLALDLAINSPLHF
TGTGCCAGCAGCTTAGCGCTTGACTTGGCTATTAATTCACCCCTCCACTTT
>NA|NA|TRBV28|TRBJ1-1
CASTPGVAGEAFF
TGTGCCAGCACCCCCGGGGTGGCCGGAGAAGCTTTCTTT
>NA|NA|TRBV7-2|TRBJ1-2
CASSFGQGPSVYGYTF
TGTGCCAGCAGCTTCGGGCAGGGGCCTTCGGTCTATGGCTACACCTTC
>TRBD1|once|TRBV18|TRBJ2-7
CASSPRGQGLEQYF
TGTGCCAGCTCACCAAGGGGACAGGGGCTCGAGCAGTACTTC
>NA|NA|TRBV7-2|TRBJ1-2
CASSRRGSGYTF
TGTGCCAGCAGCCGAAGGGGTTCTGGCTACACCTTC
>TRBD1|NA|TRBV4-1|TRBJ2-7
CASSRGQGAGEQYF
TGCGCCAGCAGCCGAGGACAGGGGGCAGGTGAGCAGTACTTC
>NA|NA|TRBV29-1|TRBJ2-1
CSVEFTGKEDNEQFF
TGCAGCGTTGAGTTTACAGGGAAAGAGGACAATGAGCAGTTCTTC
>TRBD2|NA|TRBV18|TRBJ2-2
CASSSGGTGELFF
TGTGCCAGCTCAAGCGGGGGGACCGGGGAGCTGTTTTTT
>NA|NA|TRBV10-2|TRBJ1-6
CASRARAADNSPLHF
TGCGCCAGCAGGGCCAGGGCAGCCGATAATTCACCCCTCCACTTT
>NA|NA|TRBV28|TRBJ1-1
CASSFGQGTEAFF
NA
>NA|NA|TRBV2|TRBJ1-2
CASSKTGPYGYTF
TGTGCCAGCAGCAAGACAGGACCCTATGGCTACACCTTC
>TRBD2|NA|TRBV11-2|TRBJ2-7
CASTLGLAGGQHTYEQYF
TGTGCCAGTACCCTGGGACTAGCGGGAGGGCAGCACACCTACGAGCAGTACTTC
>NA|NA|TRBV19|TRBJ1-5
CASSTYLAGASNQPQHF
TGTGCCAGTAGTACCTACTTGGCGGGGGCGAGCAATCAGCCCCAGCATTTT
>NA|NA|TRBV6-5|TRBJ1-1
CASSKLNTEAFF
TGTGCCAGCAGTAAGCTCAACACTGAAGCTTTCTTT
>NA|NA|TRBV19|TRBJ2-7
CASSIPDSYEQYF
TGTGCCAGTAGTATCCCAGATTCCTACGAGCAGTACTTC
>NA|few|TRBV5-5|TRBJ1-1
CASSLRFRSTLNTEAFF
TGTGCCAGCAGCTTGAGGTTTAGGAGCACTTTGAACACTGAAGCTTTCTTT
>TRBD1|once|TRBV7-2|TRBJ2-1
CASSRQGASYNEQFF
TGTGCCAGCAGCCGACAGGGGGCCTCCTACAATGAGCAGTTCTTC
>NA|NA|TRBV4-1|TRBJ2-5
CASSQPTGGKTQYF
TGCGCCAGCAGCCAACCGACAGGAGGAAAGACCCAGTACTTC
>NA|NA|TRBV2|TRBJ1-5
CASRNAGENQPQHF
TGTGCCAGCAGGAATGCCGGGGAGAATCAGCCCCAGCATTTT
>NA|NA|TRBV19|TRBJ1-3
CASTLGSSGNTIYF
TGTGCCAGTACTTTAGGGAGCTCTGGAAACACCATATATTTT
>NA|NA|TRBV9|TRBJ2-3
CASSVVQTDTQYF
TGTGCCAGCAGCGTAGTACAGACAGATACGCAGTATTTT
>TRBD2|NA|TRBV7-3|TRBJ2-3
CASSPNRLAGATDTQYF
TGTGCCAGCAGCCCAAATAGACTAGCGGGAGCAACAGATACGCAGTATTTT
>TRBD2|NA|TRBV7-9|TRBJ2-7
CASSLVASGDYEQYF
TGTGCCAGCAGCTTAGTAGCTAGCGGGGATTACGAGCAGTACTTC
>TRBD1|NA|TRBV18|TRBJ2-3
CASSPDREGADTQYF
TGTGCCAGCTCGCCCGACAGGGAAGGGGCAGATACGCAGTATTTT
>TRBD2|NA|TRBV5-5|TRBJ2-1
CASSLISLAGYNEQFF
TGTGCCAGCAGCTTGATTTCCCTAGCGGGGTATAATGAGCAGTTCTTC
>TRBD1|NA|TRBV5-4|TRBJ1-6
CASSSKGAPLDSPLHF
TGTGCCAGCAGCTCAAAGGGGGCGCCTTTGGATTCACCCCTCCACTTT
>TRBD1|NA|TRBV28|TRBJ1-1
CASSLVLSLGQAMNTEAFF
TGTGCCAGCAGTTTAGTTCTCTCTTTGGGACAGGCCATGAACACTGAAGCTTTCTTT
>TRBD1|NA|TRBV5-1|TRBJ2-7
CASSLGRDRADYEQYF
TGCGCCAGCAGCTTGGGAAGGGACAGAGCCGACTACGAGCAGTACTTC
>TRBD2|NA|TRBV28|TRBJ2-7
CASNAGSSAGDEQYF
TGTGCCAGCAACGCCGGGTCTAGCGCGGGGGACGAGCAGTACTTC
>NA|NA|TRBV5-6|TRBJ2-5
CASSSGGAQETQYF
TGTGCCAGCAGCTCTGGTGGGGCCCAAGAGACCCAGTACTTC
>NA|NA|TRBV29-1|TRBJ2-1
CSVVRQDSYNEQFF
TGCAGCGTTGTACGGCAGGACTCCTACAATGAGCAGTTCTTC
>TRBD1|few|TRBV19|TRBJ2-7
CASRDDRGLNEQYF
TGTGCCAGTAGGGACGACAGGGGGTTGAACGAGCAGTACTTC
>NA|NA|TRBV9|TRBJ1-2
CASSEDSLKGYTF
TGTGCCAGCAGCGAGGACAGTTTGAAGGGCTACACCTTC
>TRBD1|NA|TRBV6-5|TRBJ1-3
CASFQGAGNTIYF
TGTGCCAGTTTCCAGGGGGCTGGAAACACCATATATTTT
>TRBD2|NA|TRBV4-2|TRBJ2-2
CASSQDSTSGSVTGELFF
TGTGCCAGCAGCCAAGATTCAACTAGCGGGAGTGTCACCGGGGAGCTGTTTTTT
>TRBD1|once|TRBV2|TRBJ1-6
CASTGTGVSPLHF
TGTGCCAGCACGGGGACAGGGGTTTCACCCCTCCACTTT
>NA|NA|TRBV10-3|TRBJ1-1
CAISELDRKGTEAFF
TGTGCCATCAGTGAATTGGACAGAAAGGGCACTGAAGCTTTCTTT
>TRBD1|NA|TRBV5-4|TRBJ1-4
CASSPGQGREKLFF
TGTGCCAGCAGCCCGGGACAGGGAAGAGAAAAACTGTTTTTT
>NA|NA|TRBV6-4|TRBJ2-3
CASSERGSTDTQYF
TGTGCCAGCAGTGAACGAGGCAGCACAGATACGCAGTATTTT